This TCR beta chain was profiled in a study of cytomegalovirus exposure and HLA in healthy donors. Regarding the study as a whole: The listing of roughly 160 TCR beta chains classed them as cytomegalovirus-associated.

The CDR3 runs 13 residues. CDR1 is SGDLS and CDR2 is YYNGEE in the germline V gene. Trimming pared 2 bases from V and 3 bases from J, leaving 8 bases between. Primers included in the PCR were 60 Vbeta and 13 Jbeta primers. Generated by immunoSEQ multiplex PCR, the TCRdb table keeps only in-frame clones and is missing some. The sample has around 100,000 clones, roughly 73% seen once. As to this clone: Its target is unknown.

Input material: PBMCs. V usage is TRBV9 and J usage is TRBJ1-1; no clear D gene. This clonotype originated in a woman aged 30 to 39 in good health and CMV-seronegative. The CDR3 sequence is CASSVEAYTEAFF. For the CDR3, the DNA is TGTGCCAGCAGCGTGGAGGCTTACACTGAAGCTTTCTTT.